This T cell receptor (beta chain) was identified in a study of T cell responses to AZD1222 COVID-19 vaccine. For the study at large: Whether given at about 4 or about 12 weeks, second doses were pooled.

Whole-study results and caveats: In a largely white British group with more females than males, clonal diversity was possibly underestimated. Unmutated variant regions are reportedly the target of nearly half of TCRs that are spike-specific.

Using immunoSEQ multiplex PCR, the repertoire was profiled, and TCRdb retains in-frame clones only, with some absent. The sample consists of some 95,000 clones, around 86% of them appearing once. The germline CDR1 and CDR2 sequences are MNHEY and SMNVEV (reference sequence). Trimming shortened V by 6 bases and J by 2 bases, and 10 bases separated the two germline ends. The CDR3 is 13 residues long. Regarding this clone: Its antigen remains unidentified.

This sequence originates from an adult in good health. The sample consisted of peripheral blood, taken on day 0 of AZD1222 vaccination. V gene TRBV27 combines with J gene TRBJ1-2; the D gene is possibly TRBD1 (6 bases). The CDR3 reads CASSRDINYGYTF. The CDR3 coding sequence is TGTGCCAGCAGCCGGGACATCAACTATGGCTACACCTTC.